This T cell receptor (beta chain) was profiled in a study of tumor and adjacent non-tumor tissue in lung cancer. At the level of the study: Histology: 12 adenocarcinoma, a couple of squamous cell carcinoma, 1 small cell lung cancer.

The CDR3 has 15 residues. Germline trimming cut 9 bases from V and 1 base from J; bases unmatched to any gene: 9. Germline V gene lookup returns CDR1 MNHEY and CDR2 SVGAGI. This sample's RNA came from whole unsorted tissue. More than 3 cm separated this lung sample from the edge of the tumor. Chemotherapy-naive patients with new lung cancer underwent thoracic surgery in China, August–late 2014. Three rounds of nested PCR, following a modified ARM-PCR protocol, produced the TCRbeta library. TCRdb ran MiXCR on the multiplex PCR reads and lists one entry per CDR3 protein. This table holds 45,000 or so distinct CDR3 sequences, roughly two thirds found once.

Sequenced sample: distant non-tumor lung tissue. The TCR sequence derives from a woman between 40 and 50 years old with non-small cell lung cancer. V gene TRBV6-5 combines with J gene TRBJ2-1; 7 nucleotides align to TRBD2. The CDR3 DNA reads as TGTGCCAGTAAGGCTAGCGGTCCTTCCTACAATGAGCAGTTCTTC. It is translated as CASKASGPSYNEQFF.